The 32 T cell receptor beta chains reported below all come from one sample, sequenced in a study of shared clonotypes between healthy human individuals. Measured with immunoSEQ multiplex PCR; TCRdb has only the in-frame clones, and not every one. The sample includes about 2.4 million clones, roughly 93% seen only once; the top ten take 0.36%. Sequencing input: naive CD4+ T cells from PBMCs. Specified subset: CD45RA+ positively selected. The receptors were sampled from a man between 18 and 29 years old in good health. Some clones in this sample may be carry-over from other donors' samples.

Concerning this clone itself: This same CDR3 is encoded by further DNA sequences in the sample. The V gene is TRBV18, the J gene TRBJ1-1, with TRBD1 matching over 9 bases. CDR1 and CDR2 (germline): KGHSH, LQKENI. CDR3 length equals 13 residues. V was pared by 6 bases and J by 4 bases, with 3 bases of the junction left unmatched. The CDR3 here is CASSPTGGTEAFF. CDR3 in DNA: TGTGCCAGCTCGCCGACAGGGGGCACTGAAGCTTTCTTT.

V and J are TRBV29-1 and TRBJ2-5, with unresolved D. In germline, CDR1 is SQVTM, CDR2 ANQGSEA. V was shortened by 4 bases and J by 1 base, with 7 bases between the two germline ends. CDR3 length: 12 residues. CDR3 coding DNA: TGCAGCGTTGGAAGGAGCCAAGAGACCCAGTACTTC. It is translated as CSVGRSQETQYF.

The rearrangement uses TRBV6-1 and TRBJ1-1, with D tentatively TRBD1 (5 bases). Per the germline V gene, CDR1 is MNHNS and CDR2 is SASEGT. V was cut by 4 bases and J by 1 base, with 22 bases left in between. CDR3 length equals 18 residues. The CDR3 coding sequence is TGTGCCAGCAGTGCCCCGGCCGTGGGGGGAGATTGGAACACTGAAGCTTTCTTT. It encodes CASSAPAVGGDWNTEAFF.

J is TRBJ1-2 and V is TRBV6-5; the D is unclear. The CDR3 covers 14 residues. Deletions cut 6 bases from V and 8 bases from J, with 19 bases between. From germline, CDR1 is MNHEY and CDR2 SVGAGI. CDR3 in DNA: TGTGCCAGCAGCCTTCGTCCTCTAGGCTTCGGCTACACCTTC. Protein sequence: CASSLRPLGFGYTF.

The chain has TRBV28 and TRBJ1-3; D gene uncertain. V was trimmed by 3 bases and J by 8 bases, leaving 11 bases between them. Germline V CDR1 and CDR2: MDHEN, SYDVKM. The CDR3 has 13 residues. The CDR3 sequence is CASSLPLRDTIYF. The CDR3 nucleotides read TGTGCCAGCAGTTTGCCCCTTCGAGACACCATATATTTT.

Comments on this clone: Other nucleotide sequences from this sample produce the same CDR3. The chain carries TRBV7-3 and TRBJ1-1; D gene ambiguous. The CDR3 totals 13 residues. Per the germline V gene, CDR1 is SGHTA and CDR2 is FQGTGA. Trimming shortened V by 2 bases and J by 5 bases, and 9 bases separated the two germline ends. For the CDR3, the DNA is TGTGCCAGCAGCTTACGAAGTGGTACTGAAGCTTTCTTT. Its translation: CASSLRSGTEAFF.

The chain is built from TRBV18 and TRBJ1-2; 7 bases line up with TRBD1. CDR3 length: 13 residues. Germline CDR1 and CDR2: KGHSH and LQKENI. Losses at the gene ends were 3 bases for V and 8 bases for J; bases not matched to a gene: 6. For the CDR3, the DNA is TGTGCCAGCTCACCTATCGGGACAGTAGGCTACACCTTC. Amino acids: CASSPIGTVGYTF.

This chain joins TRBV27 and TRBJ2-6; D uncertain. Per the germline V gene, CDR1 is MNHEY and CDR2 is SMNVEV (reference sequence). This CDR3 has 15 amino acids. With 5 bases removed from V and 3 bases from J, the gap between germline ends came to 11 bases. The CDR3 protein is CASSLAGRGANVLTF. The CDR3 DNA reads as TGTGCCAGCAGTCTGGCCGGGCGTGGGGCCAACGTCCTGACTTTC.

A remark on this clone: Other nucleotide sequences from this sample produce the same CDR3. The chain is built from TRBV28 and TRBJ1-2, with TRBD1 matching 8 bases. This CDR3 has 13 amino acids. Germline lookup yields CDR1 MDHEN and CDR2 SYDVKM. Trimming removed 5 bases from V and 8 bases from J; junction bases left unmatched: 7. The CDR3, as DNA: TGTGCCAGCAGTCGCGGACAGGGTGGAGGCTACACCTTC. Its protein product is CASSRGQGGGYTF.

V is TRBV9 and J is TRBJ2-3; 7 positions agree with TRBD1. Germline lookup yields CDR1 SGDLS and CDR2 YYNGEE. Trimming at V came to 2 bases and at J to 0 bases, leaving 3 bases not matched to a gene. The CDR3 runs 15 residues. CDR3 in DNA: TGTGCCAGCAGCGTTACGGGACAGAGCACAGATACGCAGTATTTT. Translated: CASSVTGQSTDTQYF. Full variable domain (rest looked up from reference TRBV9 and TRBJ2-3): DSGVTQTPKHLITATGQRVTLRCSPRSGDLSVYWYQQSLDQGLQFLIQYYNGEERAKGNILERFSAQQFPDLHSELNLSSLELGDSALYFCASSVTGQSTDTQYFGPGTRLTVL.

CDR3 in amino acids: CASTVANTEAFF. In nucleotides, the CDR3 is TGTGCCAGCACTGTTGCTAACACTGAAGCTTTCTTT. The chain is built from TRBV28 and TRBJ1-1, with unresolved D. CDR3 size: 12 residues. V lost 7 bases and J 2 bases, leaving 8 bases between the germline ends. From germline, CDR1 is MDHEN and CDR2 SYDVKM.

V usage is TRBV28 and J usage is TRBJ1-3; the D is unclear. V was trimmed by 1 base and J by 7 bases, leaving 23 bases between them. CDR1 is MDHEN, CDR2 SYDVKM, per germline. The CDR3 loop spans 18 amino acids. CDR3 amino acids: CASSLSLALGGLRNTIYF. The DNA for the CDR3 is TGTGCCAGCAGTTTATCCCTTGCGCTGGGAGGATTGCGGAACACCATATATTTT.

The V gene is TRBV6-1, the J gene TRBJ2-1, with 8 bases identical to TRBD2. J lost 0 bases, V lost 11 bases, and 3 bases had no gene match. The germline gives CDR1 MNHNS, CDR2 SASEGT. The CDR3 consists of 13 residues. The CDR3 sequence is CAGREGSYNEQFF. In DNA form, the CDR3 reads TGTGCCGGCCGGGAGGGCTCCTACAATGAGCAGTTCTTC.

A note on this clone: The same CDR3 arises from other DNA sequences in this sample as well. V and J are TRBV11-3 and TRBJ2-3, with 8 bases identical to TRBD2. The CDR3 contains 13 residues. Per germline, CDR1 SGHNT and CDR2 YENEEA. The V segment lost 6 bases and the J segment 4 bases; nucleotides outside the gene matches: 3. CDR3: CASSLGGADTQYF. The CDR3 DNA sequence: TGTGCCAGCAGTCTCGGGGGGGCAGATACGCAGTATTTT.

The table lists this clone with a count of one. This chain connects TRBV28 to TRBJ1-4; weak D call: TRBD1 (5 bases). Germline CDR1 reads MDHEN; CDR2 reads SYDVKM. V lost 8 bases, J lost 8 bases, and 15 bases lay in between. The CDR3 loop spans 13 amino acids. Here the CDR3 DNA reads TGTGCCAGCCAAAACCCGGGGGGGGAAAAACTGTTTTTT. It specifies CASQNPGGEKLFF. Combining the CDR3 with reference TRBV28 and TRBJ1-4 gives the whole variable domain DVKVTQSSRYLVKRTGEKVFLECVQDMDHENMFWYRQDPGLGLRLIYFSYDVKMKEKGDIPEGYSVSREKKERFSLILESASTNQTSMYLCASQNPGGEKLFFGSGTQLSVL.

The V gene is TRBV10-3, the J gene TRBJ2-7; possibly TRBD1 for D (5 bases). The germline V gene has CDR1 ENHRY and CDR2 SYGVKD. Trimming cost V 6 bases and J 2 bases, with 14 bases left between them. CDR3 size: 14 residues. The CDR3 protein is CAISLRQQTYEQYF. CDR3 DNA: TGTGCCATCAGCCTCCGACAGCAGACCTACGAGCAGTACTTC.

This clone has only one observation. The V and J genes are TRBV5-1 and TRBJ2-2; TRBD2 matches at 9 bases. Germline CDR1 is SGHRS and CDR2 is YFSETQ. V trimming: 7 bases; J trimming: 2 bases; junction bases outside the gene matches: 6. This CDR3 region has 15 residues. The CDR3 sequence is CASRLAVTNTGELFF. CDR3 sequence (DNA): TGCGCCAGCCGACTAGCGGTAACTAACACCGGGGAGCTGTTTTTT.

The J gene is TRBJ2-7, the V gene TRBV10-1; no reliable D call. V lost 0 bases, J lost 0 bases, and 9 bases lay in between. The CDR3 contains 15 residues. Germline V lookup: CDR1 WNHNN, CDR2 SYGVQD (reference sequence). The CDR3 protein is CASSESPTPSYEQYF. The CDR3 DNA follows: TGCGCCAGCAGTGAGTCACCTACACCCTCCTACGAGCAGTACTTC.

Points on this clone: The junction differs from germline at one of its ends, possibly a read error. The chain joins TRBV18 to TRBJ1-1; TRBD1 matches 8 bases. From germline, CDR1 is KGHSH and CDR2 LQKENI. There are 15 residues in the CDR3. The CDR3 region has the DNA TGTGCCAGCTCCCTTGGACAGGGACAGAACATTGAAGCTTTCTTT. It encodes CASSLGQGQNIEAFF.

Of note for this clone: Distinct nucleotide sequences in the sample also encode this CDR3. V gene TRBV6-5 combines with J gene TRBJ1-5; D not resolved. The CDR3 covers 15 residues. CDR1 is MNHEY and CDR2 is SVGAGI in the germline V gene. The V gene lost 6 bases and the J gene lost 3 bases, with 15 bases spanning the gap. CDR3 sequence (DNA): TGTGCCAGCAGACCTGAGTGGGCAGTCAATCAGCCCCAGCATTTT. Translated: CASRPEWAVNQPQHF.

CDR3 sequence: CASSLTYIGGTDTQYF. CDR3 in DNA: TGCGCCAGCAGCTTGACCTATATCGGGGGCACAGATACGCAGTATTTT. V usage is TRBV5-1 and J usage is TRBJ2-3, with a weak D call TRBD2 (5 bases). This CDR3 has 16 amino acids. Germline V gives CDR1 SGHRS, CDR2 YFSETQ. V was cut by 1 base and J by 1 base, with 13 bases left in between.

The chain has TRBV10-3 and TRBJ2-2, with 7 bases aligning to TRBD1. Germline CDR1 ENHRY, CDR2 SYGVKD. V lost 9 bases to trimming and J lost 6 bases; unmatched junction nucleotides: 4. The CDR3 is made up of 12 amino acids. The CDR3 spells CAMTTGAGELFF. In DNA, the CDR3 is TGTGCCATGACTACAGGGGCCGGGGAGCTGTTTTTT.

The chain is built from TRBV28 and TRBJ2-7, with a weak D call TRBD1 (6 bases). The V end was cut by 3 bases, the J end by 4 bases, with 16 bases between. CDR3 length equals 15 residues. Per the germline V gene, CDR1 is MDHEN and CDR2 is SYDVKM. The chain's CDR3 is CASSFMQGRSYEQYF. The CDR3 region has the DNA TGTGCCAGCAGTTTCATGCAGGGGCGGAGTTACGAGCAGTACTTC. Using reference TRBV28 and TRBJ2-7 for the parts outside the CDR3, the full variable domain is DVKVTQSSRYLVKRTGEKVFLECVQDMDHENMFWYRQDPGLGLRLIYFSYDVKMKEKGDIPEGYSVSREKKERFSLILESASTNQTSMYLCASSFMQGRSYEQYFGPGTRLTVT.

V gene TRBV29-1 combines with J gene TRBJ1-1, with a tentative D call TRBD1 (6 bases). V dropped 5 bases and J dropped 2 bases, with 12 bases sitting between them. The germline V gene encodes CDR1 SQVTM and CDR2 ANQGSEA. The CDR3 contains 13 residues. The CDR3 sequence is CSVNRDINTEAFF. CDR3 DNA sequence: TGCAGCGTTAACCGGGACATTAACACTGAAGCTTTCTTT.

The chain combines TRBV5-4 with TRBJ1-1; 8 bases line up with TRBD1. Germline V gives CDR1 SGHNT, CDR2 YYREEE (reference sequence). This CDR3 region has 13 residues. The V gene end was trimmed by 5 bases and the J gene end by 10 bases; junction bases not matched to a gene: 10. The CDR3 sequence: CASRRDRQSAAFF. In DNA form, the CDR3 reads TGTGCCAGCAGGCGGGACAGGCAATCAGCAGCTTTCTTT.

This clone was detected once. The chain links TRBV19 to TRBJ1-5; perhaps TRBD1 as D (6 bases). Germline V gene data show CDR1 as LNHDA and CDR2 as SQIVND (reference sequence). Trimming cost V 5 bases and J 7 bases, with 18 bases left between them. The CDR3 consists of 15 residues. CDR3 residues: CASSLKWGAPQPQHF. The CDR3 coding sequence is TGTGCCAGTAGTCTCAAATGGGGGGCACCCCAGCCCCAGCATTTT.

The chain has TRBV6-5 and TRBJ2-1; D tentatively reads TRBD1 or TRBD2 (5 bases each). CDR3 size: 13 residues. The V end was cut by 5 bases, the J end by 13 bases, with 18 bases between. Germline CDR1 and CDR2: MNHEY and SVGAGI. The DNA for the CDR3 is TGTGCCAGCAGTCCCAATGTCGGGACGGGACAGTTCTTC. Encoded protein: CASSPNVGTGQFF.

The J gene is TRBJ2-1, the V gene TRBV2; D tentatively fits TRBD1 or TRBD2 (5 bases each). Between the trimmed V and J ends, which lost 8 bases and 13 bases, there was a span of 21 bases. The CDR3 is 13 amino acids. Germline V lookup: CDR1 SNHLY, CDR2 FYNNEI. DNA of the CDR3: TGTGCCAGCCGTAGGTCCTCCGCTGGGGGACAGTTCTTC. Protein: CASRRSSAGGQFF.

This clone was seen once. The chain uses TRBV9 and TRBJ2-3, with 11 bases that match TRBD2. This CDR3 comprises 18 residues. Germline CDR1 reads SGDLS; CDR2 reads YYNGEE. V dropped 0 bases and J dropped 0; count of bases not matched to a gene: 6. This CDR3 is CASSVATTSGSSTDTQYF. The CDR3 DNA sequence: TGTGCCAGCAGCGTAGCTACCACTAGCGGGAGTAGCACAGATACGCAGTATTTT.

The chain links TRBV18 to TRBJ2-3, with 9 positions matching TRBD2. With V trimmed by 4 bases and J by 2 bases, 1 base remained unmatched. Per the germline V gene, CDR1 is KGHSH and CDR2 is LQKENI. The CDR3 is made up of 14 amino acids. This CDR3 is CASSLAGDTDTQYF. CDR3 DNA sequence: TGTGCCAGCTCACTAGCGGGAGACACAGATACGCAGTATTTT. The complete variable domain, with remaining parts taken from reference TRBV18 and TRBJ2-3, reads NAGVMQNPRHLVRRRGQEARLRCSPMKGHSHVYWYRQLPEEGLKFMVYLQKENIIDESGMPKERFSAEFPKEGPSILRIQQVVRGDSAAYFCASSLAGDTDTQYFGPGTRLTVL.

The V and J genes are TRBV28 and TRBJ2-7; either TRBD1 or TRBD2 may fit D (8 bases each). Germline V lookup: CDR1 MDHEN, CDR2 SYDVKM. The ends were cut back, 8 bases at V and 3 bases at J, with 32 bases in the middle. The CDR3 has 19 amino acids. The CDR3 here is CASEPRTGRGGRRHYEQYF. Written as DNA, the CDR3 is TGTGCCAGCGAGCCCCGGACAGGGCGAGGCGGGAGGCGTCACTACGAGCAGTACTTC.

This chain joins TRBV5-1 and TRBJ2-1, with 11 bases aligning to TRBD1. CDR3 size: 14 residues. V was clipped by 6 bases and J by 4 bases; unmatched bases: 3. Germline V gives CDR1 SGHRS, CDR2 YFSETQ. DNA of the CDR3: TGCGCCAGCAATCGGGACAGGGGGTACAATGAGCAGTTCTTC. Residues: CASNRDRGYNEQFF. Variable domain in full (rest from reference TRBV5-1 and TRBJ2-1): KAGVTQTPRYLIKTRGQQVTLSCSPISGHRSVSWYQQTPGQGLQFLFEYFSETQRNKGNFPGRFSGRQFSNSRSEMNVSTLELGDSALYLCASNRDRGYNEQFFGPGTRLTVL.